This T cell receptor (beta chain) came from a study of T cells in Graves' hyperthyroidism and ophthalmopathy. Background on the study: Sampling of peripheral blood happened at initial diagnosis, prior to any treatment. Study-level points and caveats: Most clonotypes that expanded in the thyroid above 0.001 also showed up in blood.

With respect to this clonotype: Its cognate antigen is unknown.

V lost 0 bases to trimming and J lost 4 bases, with 9 bases between them. Germline values: CDR1 MNHEY, CDR2 SVGAGI. The CDR3 has 14 residues. Amplification yielded TCR beta CDR3 regions, with RNA transcripts as the source. The HTBI primer set was used in a first-round RT-PCR of the TCR CDR3. TCRdb analysed the multiplex PCR reads with MiXCR anew, one entry per CDR3 protein. The top ten clones hold around a sixth of a sample with about 560,000 distinct CDR3 sequences, over 15% of them seen once. This chain joins TRBV6-5 and TRBJ1-2; no firm D call. The origin of this receptor is a woman in her late teens or twenties with Graves' hyperthyroidism. The sequenced sample consisted of blood. DNA of the CDR3: TGTGCCAGCAGTTACTCGCCATCCACCTATGGCTACACCTTC. The encoded protein is CASSYSPSTYGYTF.